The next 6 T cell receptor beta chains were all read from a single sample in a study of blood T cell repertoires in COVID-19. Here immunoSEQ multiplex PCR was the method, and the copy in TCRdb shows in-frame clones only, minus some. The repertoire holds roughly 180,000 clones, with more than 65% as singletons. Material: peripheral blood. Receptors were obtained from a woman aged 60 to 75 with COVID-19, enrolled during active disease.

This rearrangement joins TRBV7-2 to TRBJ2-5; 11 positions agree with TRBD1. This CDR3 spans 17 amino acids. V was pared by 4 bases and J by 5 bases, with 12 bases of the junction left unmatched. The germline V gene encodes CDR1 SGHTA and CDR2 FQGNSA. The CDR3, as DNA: TGTGCCAGCAGCTCTGCCCGGGACAGGGGGAGGGGGGAGACCCAGTACTTC. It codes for CASSSARDRGRGETQYF.

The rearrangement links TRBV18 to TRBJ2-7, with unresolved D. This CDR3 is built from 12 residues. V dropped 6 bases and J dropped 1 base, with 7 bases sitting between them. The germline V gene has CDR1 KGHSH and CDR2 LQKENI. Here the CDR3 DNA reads TGTGCCAGCTCCCGAACTTCCTACGAGCAGTACGTC. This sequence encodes CASSRTSYEQYV.

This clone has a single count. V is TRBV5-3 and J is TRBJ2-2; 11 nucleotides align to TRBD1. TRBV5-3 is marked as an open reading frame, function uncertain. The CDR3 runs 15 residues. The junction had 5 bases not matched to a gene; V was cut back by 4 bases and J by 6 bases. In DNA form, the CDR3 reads TGTGCCAGAAGCGGACAGGGGGCCAGCTCCGGGGAGCTGTTTTTT. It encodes CARSGQGASSGELFF.

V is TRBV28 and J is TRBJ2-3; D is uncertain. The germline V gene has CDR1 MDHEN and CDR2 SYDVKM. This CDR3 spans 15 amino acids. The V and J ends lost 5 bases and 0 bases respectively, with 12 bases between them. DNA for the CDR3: TGTGCCAGCAGTCCCCCCAACTGGAGCACAGATACGCAGTATTTT. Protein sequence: CASSPPNWSTDTQYF.

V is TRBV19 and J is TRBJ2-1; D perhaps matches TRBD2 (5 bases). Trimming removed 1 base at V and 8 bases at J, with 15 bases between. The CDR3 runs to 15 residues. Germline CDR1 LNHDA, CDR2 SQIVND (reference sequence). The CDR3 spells CASSIGGWSRDEQFF. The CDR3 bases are TGTGCCAGTAGTATAGGAGGTTGGTCGCGGGATGAGCAGTTCTTC.

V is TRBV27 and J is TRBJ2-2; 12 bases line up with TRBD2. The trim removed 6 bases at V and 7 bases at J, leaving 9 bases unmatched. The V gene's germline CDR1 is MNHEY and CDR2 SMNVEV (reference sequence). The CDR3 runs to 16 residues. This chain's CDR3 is CASSGLAGRAGGELFF. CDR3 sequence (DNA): TGTGCCAGCAGCGGACTAGCGGGAAGGGCGGGCGGGGAGCTGTTTTTT.